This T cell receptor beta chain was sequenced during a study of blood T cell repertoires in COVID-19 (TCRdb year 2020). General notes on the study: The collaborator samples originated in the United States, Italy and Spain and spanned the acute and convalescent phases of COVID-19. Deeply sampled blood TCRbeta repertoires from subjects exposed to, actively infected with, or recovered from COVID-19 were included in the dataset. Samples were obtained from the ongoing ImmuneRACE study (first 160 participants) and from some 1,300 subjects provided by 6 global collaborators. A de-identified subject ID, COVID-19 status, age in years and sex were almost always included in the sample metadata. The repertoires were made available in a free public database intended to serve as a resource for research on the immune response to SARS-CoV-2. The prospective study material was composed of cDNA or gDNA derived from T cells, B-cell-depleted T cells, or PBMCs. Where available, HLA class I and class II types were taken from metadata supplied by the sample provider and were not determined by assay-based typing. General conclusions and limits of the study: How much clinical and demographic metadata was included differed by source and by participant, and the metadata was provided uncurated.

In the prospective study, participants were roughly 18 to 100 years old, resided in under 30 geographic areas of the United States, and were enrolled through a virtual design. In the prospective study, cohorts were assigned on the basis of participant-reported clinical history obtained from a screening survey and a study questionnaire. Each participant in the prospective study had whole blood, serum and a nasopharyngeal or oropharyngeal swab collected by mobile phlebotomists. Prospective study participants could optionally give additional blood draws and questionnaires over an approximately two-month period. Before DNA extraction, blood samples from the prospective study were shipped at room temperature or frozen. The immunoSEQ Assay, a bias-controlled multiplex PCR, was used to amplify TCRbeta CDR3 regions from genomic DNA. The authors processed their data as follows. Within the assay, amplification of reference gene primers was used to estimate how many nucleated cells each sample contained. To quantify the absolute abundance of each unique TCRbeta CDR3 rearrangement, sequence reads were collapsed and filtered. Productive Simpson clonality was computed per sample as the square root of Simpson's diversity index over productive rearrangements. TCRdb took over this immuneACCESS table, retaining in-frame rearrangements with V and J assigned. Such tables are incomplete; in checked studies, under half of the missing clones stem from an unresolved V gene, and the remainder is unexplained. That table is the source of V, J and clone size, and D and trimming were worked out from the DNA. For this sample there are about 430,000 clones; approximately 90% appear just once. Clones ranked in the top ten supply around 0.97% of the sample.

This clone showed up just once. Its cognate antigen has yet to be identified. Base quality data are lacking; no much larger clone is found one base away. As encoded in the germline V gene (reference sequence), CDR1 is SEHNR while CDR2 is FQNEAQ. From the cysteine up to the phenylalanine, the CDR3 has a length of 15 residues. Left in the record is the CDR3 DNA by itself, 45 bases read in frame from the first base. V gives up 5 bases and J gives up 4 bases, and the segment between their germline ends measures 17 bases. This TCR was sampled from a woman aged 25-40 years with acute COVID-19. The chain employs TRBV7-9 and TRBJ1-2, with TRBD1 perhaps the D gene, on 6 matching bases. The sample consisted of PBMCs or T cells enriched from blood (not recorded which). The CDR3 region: CASSTTGSTRYGYTF. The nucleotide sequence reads TGTGCCAGCAGCACTACAGGGTCCACGCGCTATGGCTACACCTTC.